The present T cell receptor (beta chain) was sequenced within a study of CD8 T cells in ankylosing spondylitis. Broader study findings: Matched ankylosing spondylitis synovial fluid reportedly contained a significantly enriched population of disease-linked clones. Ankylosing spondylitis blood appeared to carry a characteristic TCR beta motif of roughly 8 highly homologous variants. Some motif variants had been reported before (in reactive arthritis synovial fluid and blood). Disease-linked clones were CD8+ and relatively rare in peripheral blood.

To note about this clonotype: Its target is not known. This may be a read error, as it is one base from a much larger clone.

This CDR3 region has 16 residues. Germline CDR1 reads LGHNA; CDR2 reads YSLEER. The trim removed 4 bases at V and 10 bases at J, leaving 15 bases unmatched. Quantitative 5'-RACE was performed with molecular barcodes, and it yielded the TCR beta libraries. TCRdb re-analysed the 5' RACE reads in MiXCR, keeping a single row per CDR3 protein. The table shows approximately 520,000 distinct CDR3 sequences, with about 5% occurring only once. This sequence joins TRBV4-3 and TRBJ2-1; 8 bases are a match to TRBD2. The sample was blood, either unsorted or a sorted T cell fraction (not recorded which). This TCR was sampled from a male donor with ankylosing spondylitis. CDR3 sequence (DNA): TGCGCCAGCAGCCGAGTCGCGGGACTAGATTTCGAAGAGCAGTTCTTC. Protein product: CASSRVAGLDFEEQFF.